These 2 T cell receptor beta chains originate from one sample sequenced in a study of spatial heterogeneity in lung cancer (dated by TCRdb to the late 2010s). Preparation of the library involved 5' RACE. TCRdb names NextSeq 500 as the instrument used. Starting from the raw public reads, TCRdb applied fastp trimming at Q25, assembled clones with MiXCR and retained in-frame beta chains. Rows matching on CDR3 protein sequence are summarized as one entry with the most common DNA and genes. In this sample the table shows some 8,700 distinct CDR3 sequences, less than 9% of which occur a single time. Together, the top ten hold about 27% of the sample. The time point label corresponds to: sample taken at primary tumor resection. Without any cell sorting, TCR sequencing was performed on whole RNA extracted either from tumor and nontumor lung tissue or from cryopreserved PBMC samples. The sequencing here drew on PBMCs, taken at surgery. These receptors originate from a female donor with early-stage non-small cell lung cancer.

This clonotype occurred many times. The chain links TRBV10-3 to TRBJ2-5; a weak D match, TRBD2 (6 bases). Between the trimmed V and J ends, which lost 6 bases and 7 bases, there was a span of 18 bases. Looked up from germline, CDR1 is ENHRY and CDR2 is SYGVKD. This CDR3 is built from 14 residues. The CDR3 loop reads CAISTPGLGTTQYF. The CDR3, as DNA: TGTGCCATCAGCACGCCGGGACTGGGGACGACCCAGTACTTC.

This clonotype was counted only a few times. The chain recombines TRBV3-1 with TRBJ2-4; D unresolved. Germline assignment: CDR1 LGHDT and CDR2 YNNKEL (reference sequence). This CDR3 has 12 amino acids. Trimming removed 0 bases at V and 12 bases at J, with 9 bases between. CDR3 bases: TGTGCCAGCAGCCAAGAAGGGCCTACTCAGTACTTC. As protein: CASSQEGPTQYF.